These 14 T cell receptor beta chains came from one sample sequenced in a study of blood T cell repertoires in COVID-19. The data were produced by immunoSEQ multiplex PCR, yet TCRdb's version contains in-frame clones alone and is incomplete. The table lists roughly 200,000 clones, around 86% of them singletons. Material for sequencing was peripheral blood. These receptors were obtained from a man aged 40-50 years with acute or convalescent COVID-19.

The J gene is TRBJ2-1, the V gene TRBV7-2; 7 bases fit TRBD1. Per germline, CDR1 SGHTA and CDR2 FQGNSA. This CDR3 has 13 residues. V shed 5 bases and J 12 bases; nucleotides not matched to a gene: 10. CDR3 DNA sequence: TGTGCCAGCAGCAGAAGACAGGGAGAAGTGCAGTTCTTC. This sequence encodes CASSRRQGEVQFF.

This clone was picked up one time. The chain recombines TRBV21-1 with TRBJ2-5; TRBD2, the table's D call, was not compared with the DNA. TRBV21-1 is listed as a pseudogene. CDR3 size: 13 residues. The CDR3 DNA reads TGTGCCAGCAGCAACGGGGGAATGTGGACCCAGTACTTC. It specifies CASSNGGMWTQYF.

The chain carries TRBV7-2 and TRBJ1-1; possibly TRBD1 for D (5 bases). The CDR3 is 15 amino acids. The germline CDR1 and CDR2 sequences are SGHTA and FQGNSA. V was pared by 5 bases and J by 1 base, with 14 bases between. The CDR3 DNA reads TGTGCCAGCAGCGTCAGGGCCCTGGGGAACACTGAAGCTTTCTTT. Amino acid sequence: CASSVRALGNTEAFF.

The genes are TRBV9 and TRBJ1-2; 9 nucleotides agree with TRBD1. CDR3 size: 14 residues. With V trimmed by 4 bases and J by 7 bases, 8 bases remained unmatched. CDR1 and CDR2 (germline): SGDLS, YYNGEE. The CDR3 DNA sequence: TGTGCCAGCAGCCCGGGGACAGGGTATGGTGGCTACACCTTC. Residues: CASSPGTGYGGYTF. Together with reference TRBV9 and TRBJ1-2, the CDR3 gives the full variable domain: DSGVTQTPKHLITATGQRVTLRCSPRSGDLSVYWYQQSLDQGLQFLIQYYNGEERAKGNILERFSAQQFPDLHSELNLSSLELGDSALYFCASSPGTGYGGYTFGSGTRLTVV.

The chain joins TRBV28 to TRBJ1-5; no clear D. There are 14 residues in the CDR3. Trimming took off 6 bases at V and 2 bases at J, with 11 bases between the two ends. Germline V gene lookup returns CDR1 MDHEN and CDR2 SYDVKM. CDR3 region: CASRNGGRNQPQHF. The DNA for the CDR3 is TGTGCCAGCAGAAACGGAGGACGCAATCAGCCCCAGCATTTT.

The J gene is TRBJ1-2, the V gene TRBV11-2; D possibly corresponds to TRBD1 (6 bases). The V and J ends lost 1 base and 0 bases respectively, with 12 bases between them. Germline lookup yields CDR1 SGHAT and CDR2 FQNNGV. The CDR3 covers 16 residues. DNA for the CDR3: TGTGCCAGCAGCTTAGGACAGGCCCTAACTAACTATGGCTACACCTTC. This gives the protein CASSLGQALTNYGYTF. The whole variable domain, remainder taken from reference TRBV11-2 and TRBJ1-2, is EAGVAQSPRYKIIEKRQSVAFWCNPISGHATLYWYQQILGQGPKLLIQFQNNGVVDDSQLPKDRFSAERLKGVDSTLKIQPAKLEDSAVYLCASSLGQALTNYGYTFGSGTRLTVV.

The chain combines TRBV4-3 with TRBJ1-2; 8 bases agree with TRBD1. Germline assignment: CDR1 LGHNA and CDR2 YSLEER. J lost 4 bases, V lost 3 bases, and 7 bases had no gene match. The CDR3 has 15 amino acids. CDR3: CASSQETGVGYGYTF. CDR3 DNA sequence: TGCGCCAGCAGCCAGGAGACAGGGGTAGGCTATGGCTACACCTTC.

This clone was seen only once. The J gene is TRBJ2-5, the V gene TRBV18; D is perhaps TRBD1 (5 bases). CDR3 size: 13 residues. V shed 4 bases and J shed 1 base, with 7 bases lying between them. Germline CDR1 KGHSH, CDR2 LQKENI. The DNA of the CDR3 is TGTGCCAGCTCACAAGACAGCCAAGAGACCCAGTACTTC. Its translation is CASSQDSQETQYF. Full variable domain (outside the CDR3, taken from reference TRBV18 and TRBJ2-5): NAGVMQNPRHLVRRRGQEARLRCSPMKGHSHVYWYRQLPEEGLKFMVYLQKENIIDESGMPKERFSAEFPKEGPSILRIQQVVRGDSAAYFCASSQDSQETQYFGPGTRLLVL.

The chain recombines TRBV6-5 with TRBJ1-1; 10 positions agree with TRBD1. CDR3 length: 14 residues. The germline CDR1 and CDR2 sequences are MNHEY and SVGAGI. Trimming cost V 6 bases and J 6 bases; bases outside gene matches: 7. The CDR3 sequence: CASSPTGGMAEAFF. In DNA form, the CDR3 reads TGTGCCAGCAGCCCGACAGGGGGCATGGCTGAAGCTTTCTTT.

In this sample, this clone turned up a few times. This chain links TRBV30 with TRBJ2-7; TRBD1 matches 7 bases. This CDR3 region has 13 residues. Germline CDR1 reads GTSNPN; CDR2 reads SVGIG (reference sequence). V was clipped by 3 bases and J by 2 bases; unmatched bases: 4. CDR3 in DNA: TGTGCCTGGAGCGAGGGACAGCCCTACGAGCAGTACTTC. Residues: CAWSEGQPYEQYF.

This chain joins TRBV24-1 and TRBJ2-5, with D perhaps matching TRBD2 (5 bases). The germline CDR1 and CDR2 sequences are KGHDR and SFDVKD. The CDR3 spans 14 residues. The germline V and J ends were trimmed by 7 bases and 4 bases, with 15 bases remaining between them. The CDR3 nucleotides read TGTGCCACCAGACAGCAGGCGGGCACAGAGACCCAGTACTTC. It is translated as CATRQQAGTETQYF.

The gene calls are TRBV5-4 and TRBJ1-1; possible D gene TRBD1, 5 bases. The CDR3 covers 15 residues. Germline-derived CDR1 and CDR2 are SGHNT and YYREEE (reference sequence). Trimming removed 2 bases from V and 4 bases from J, with 15 bases in between. This CDR3 reads CASSLGGDRSTEAFF. Here the CDR3 DNA reads TGTGCCAGCAGCTTAGGAGGGGATCGGAGCACTGAAGCTTTCTTT.

The genes are TRBV14 and TRBJ1-1; 8 bases agree with TRBD1. Germline loops: CDR1 SGHDN, CDR2 FVKESK. This CDR3 has 15 residues. V dropped 1 base and J dropped 5; count of bases not matched to a gene: 6. The CDR3 here is CASSQGTGYSTEAFF. CDR3 bases: TGTGCCAGCAGCCAAGGGACAGGGTATTCGACTGAAGCTTTCTTT.

The V gene is TRBV19, the J gene TRBJ2-5; TRBD2 matches at 14 bases. Germline V gives CDR1 LNHDA, CDR2 SQIVND (reference sequence). The V segment lost 8 bases and the J segment 4 bases; nucleotides outside the gene matches: 6. There are 15 residues in the CDR3. For the CDR3, the DNA is TGTGCCAGTCGAACCGGACTAGCGGGGGGAGAGACCCAGTACTTC. Protein sequence: CASRTGLAGGETQYF. Combining the CDR3 with reference TRBV19 and TRBJ2-5 gives the whole variable domain DGGITQSPKYLFRKEGQNVTLSCEQNLNHDAMYWYRQDPGQGLRLIYYSQIVNDFQKGDIAEGYSVSREKKESFPLTVTSAQKNPTAFYLCASRTGLAGGETQYFGPGTRLLVL.